This is a list of T cell receptor beta chains from one sample in a study of T cell changes during pregnancy in multiple sclerosis. Here immunoSEQ multiplex PCR was the method, and the copy in TCRdb shows in-frame clones only, minus some. There are about 64,000 clones in the sample; around 91% occur only once, and approximately 2% lies in the top ten. Sequenced here: peripheral blood, sampled in the second trimester of pregnancy. All receptors come from a female donor in good health, enrolled as a control in a pregnancy study. CDR3s include the opening cysteine and the closing phenylalanine or tryptophan. D genes are given only for firm matches. Clone size appears in some rows only: once, few, many, or a class for an expanded clone.

D	V	J	size	DNA	CDR3
.	TRBV9	TRBJ2-4	.	TGTGCCAGCAGCGAGAGACAGGGAGGTGTGAGTTGGGACATTCAGTACTTC	CASSERQGGVSWDIQYF
.	TRBV5-1	TRBJ2-4	once	TGCGCCAGCAGCTTGGGAAGAGGGCTAGCCAAAAACATTCAGTACTTC	CASSLGRGLAKNIQYF
TRBD1	TRBV19	TRBJ2-7	.	TGTGCCACCTCAATGACAGGGTTCGACGAGCAGTACTTC	CATSMTGFDEQYF
TRBD2	TRBV6-4	TRBJ2-1	once	TGTGCCAGCAGTGGGGCGGGAGTTGCAGAACACAATGAGCAGTTCTTC	CASSGAGVAEHNEQFF
TRBD2	TRBV2	TRBJ2-1	once	TGTGCCAGCAGGGGGTTTGTTAGCGGGGGCTACAATGAGCAGTTCTTC	CASRGFVSGGYNEQFF
.	TRBV5-6	TRBJ1-4	.	TGTGCCAGCAGCTCACTTCCCGGGACAATAGGGGAAAAACTGTTTTTT	CASSSLPGTIGEKLFF
TRBD1	TRBV29-1	TRBJ2-7	.	TGCAGCTTCACAGGGGGCGAGTCTTCCTACGAGCAGTACTTC	CSFTGGESSYEQYF
.	TRBV2	TRBJ1-2	.	TGTGCCAGCAGTGCGGAAAGGGGCTATGGCTACACCTTC	CASSAERGYGYTF
TRBD1	TRBV7-6	TRBJ1-4	.	TGTGCCAGCAGCTTGAACCCGGGACAGAGGGATGAAAAACTGTTTTTT	CASSLNPGQRDEKLFF
.	TRBV28	TRBJ1-3	.	TGTGCCAGCAGTTTTACAGGCAACTCTGGAAACACCATATATTTT	CASSFTGNSGNTIYF
.	TRBV27	TRBJ1-5	.	TGTGCCAGCAGTTTCTACAATCAGCCCCAGCATTTT	CASSFYNQPQHF
.	TRBV28	TRBJ2-1	.	TGTGCCAGCAGCTTGTCCGGAGGGCCCCCCGATGAGCAGTTCTTC	CASSLSGGPPDEQFF
.	TRBV30	TRBJ2-1	.	TGTGCCTGGAGTGCCATTGGCAGGGGCGATGAGCAGTTCTTC	CAWSAIGRGDEQFF
.	TRBV7-6	TRBJ2-2	.	TGTGCCAGCAGGCTAATGGGGCGGACCGGGGAGCTGTTTTTT	CASRLMGRTGELFF
TRBD1	TRBV28	TRBJ1-1	.	TGTGCCAGCAGTTGGACAGGGAACACTGAAGCTTTCTTT	CASSWTGNTEAFF
TRBD2	TRBV29-1	TRBJ2-7	.	TGCAGCGTTGATGGGGGGGATGGCTACGAGCAGTACTTC	CSVDGGDGYEQYF
TRBD1	TRBV6-4	TRBJ2-3	few	TGTGCCAGCGGGACAGGGAGCACAGATACGCAGTATTTT	CASGTGSTDTQYF
.	TRBV7-6	TRBJ1-4	.	TGTGCCAGCAGTCGTAACCGGGACAATAATGAAAAACTGTTTTTT	CASSRNRDNNEKLFF
.	TRBV19	TRBJ1-2	.	TGTGCCAGTAGTATAAATCTCGGGAAGGGCTATGGCTACACCTTC	CASSINLGKGYGYTF
.	TRBV10-3	TRBJ2-2	.	TGTGCCATCAGTGAGTCGAGGTCTTGGGGCGACGCGAACACCGGGGAGCTGTTTTTT	CAISESRSWGDANTGELFF
.	TRBV28	TRBJ2-1	.	TGTGCCAGTAACAGTGGTAATCTCAATGAGCAGTTCTTC	CASNSGNLNEQFF
.	TRBV30	TRBJ1-2	.	TGTGCCTGGAGTCCACGCGTTGGCTACACCTTC	CAWSPRVGYTF
TRBD1	TRBV5-1	TRBJ2-1	.	TGCGCCAGCAGCTTGACCCCGACAGGGCTAGAATACAATGAGCAGTTCTTC	CASSLTPTGLEYNEQFF
.	TRBV11-1	TRBJ1-1	few	TGTGCCAGCAGCGGGGGGGTTAGTGAAGCTTTCTTT	CASSGGVSEAFF
.	TRBV18	TRBJ1-5	once	TGTGCCAGCTCACCCGGACAATTTCAGCCCCAGCATTTT	CASSPGQFQPQHF
.	TRBV9	TRBJ2-2	.	TGTGCCAGCAGCCTGACAGGAAACACCGGGGAGCTGTTTTTT	CASSLTGNTGELFF
TRBD2	TRBV13	TRBJ2-3	.	TGTGCCAGCAGCCCGACATTAGCGGGGGGCCAGGATACGCAGTATTTT	CASSPTLAGGQDTQYF
.	TRBV30	TRBJ1-2	.	TGTGCCTGGAGTGTTGGATCAGGGGACTATGGCTACACCTTC	CAWSVGSGDYGYTF
.	TRBV5-4	TRBJ1-3	.	TGTGCCAGCAGCTTTAGCTCTGGAAACACCATATATTTT	CASSFSSGNTIYF
.	TRBV6-1	TRBJ1-3	.	TGTGCCAGCTTCACAGGTAACTCTGGAAACACCATATATTTT	CASFTGNSGNTIYF
TRBD2	TRBV9	TRBJ2-2	.	TGTGCCAGTCGGGGGGGGTCCGGGGAGCTGTTTTTT	CASRGGSGELFF
TRBD2	TRBV4-2	TRBJ2-3	.	TGTGCCAGCAGCCGCGGGACTAGCGGCACAGATACGCAGTATTTT	CASSRGTSGTDTQYF
.	TRBV7-2	TRBJ1-2	.	TGTGCCAGCAGCCTGCAGGGCCAAGGCTATGGCTACACCTTC	CASSLQGQGYGYTF
TRBD2	TRBV11-2	TRBJ2-1	.	TGTGCCAGCAGCTTAGGCGTGGAGCGGGGTTACAATGAGCAGTTCTTC	CASSLGVERGYNEQFF
.	TRBV6-4	TRBJ2-4	.	TGTGCCACCGAACCGGGGGAAAACATTCAGTACTTC	CATEPGENIQYF
.	TRBV9	TRBJ2-2	few	TGTGCCAGCAGCGTAGCAACACAAACTAGCTCCGGGGAGCTGTTTTTT	CASSVATQTSSGELFF
.	TRBV6-5	TRBJ1-1	.	TGTGCTAGCAGCCGGTCGGGGATCACTGAAGCTTTCTTT	CASSRSGITEAFF
.	TRBV9	TRBJ2-2	.	TGTGCCAGTACTGTGGGGGGCACCGGGGAGCTGTTTTTT	CASTVGGTGELFF
TRBD1	TRBV18	TRBJ1-4	.	TGTGCCAGCTCACAACAGGGGCGAGGAGAAAAACTGTTTTTT	CASSQQGRGEKLFF
TRBD2	TRBV11-1	TRBJ2-7	.	TGTGCCAGCAGCTTAGAGGGACTAGCGGGAGAGCTGAACGAGCAGTACTTC	CASSLEGLAGELNEQYF
.	TRBV18	TRBJ2-1	.	TGTGCCAGTGCAGACTGGGTTTTGAATGAGCAGTTCTTC	CASADWVLNEQFF
.	TRBV7-6	TRBJ1-1	.	TGTGCCAGCAGCTTAGAGGCCGGGACTGAAGCTTTCTTT	CASSLEAGTEAFF
TRBD2	TRBV7-6	TRBJ2-3	once	TGTGCCAGCAGCGATCCGGGGCGGGAGGGCAGAGATACGCAGTATTTT	CASSDPGREGRDTQYF
.	TRBV30	TRBJ1-4	.	TGTGCCTGGACCCGGGATATTAATGAAAAACTGTTTTTT	CAWTRDINEKLFF
TRBD2	TRBV29-1	TRBJ2-3	.	TGCAGCGTTGAAGGAGGGAGGGCAGATACGCAGTATTTT	CSVEGGRADTQYF
.	TRBV19	TRBJ2-2	.	TGTGCCAGTAGTATCTCGACAGAATATCTCACCGGGGAGCTGTTTTTT	CASSISTEYLTGELFF
.	TRBV25-1	TRBJ2-1	once	TGTGCCTCTCGGGAAAATGAGCAGTTCTTC	CASRENEQFF
.	TRBV6-6	TRBJ1-1	.	TGTGCCAGCAGCTCAACCCGAGGAGGTGAAGCTTTCTTT	CASSSTRGGEAFF
.	TRBV7-9	TRBJ2-7	.	TGTGCCAGCAGCCCCTCAGGGGTACCCTACGAGCAGTACTTC	CASSPSGVPYEQYF
.	TRBV6-5	TRBJ1-1	.	TGTGCCAGCAGTTACGAAGGGAGGAACACTGAAGCTTTCTTT	CASSYEGRNTEAFF
.	TRBV7-6	TRBJ1-5	.	TGTGCCAGCAGCTTAGGTAAAGGGAGAGAACCCCAGCATTTT	CASSLGKGREPQHF
.	TRBV19	TRBJ1-1	.	TGTGCCAGTACGCAACCCCAGGGGAACACTGAAGCTTTCTTT	CASTQPQGNTEAFF
.	TRBV7-2	TRBJ2-7	.	TGTGCCAGCTCTGGGGTTGGCGGGGTATTATCCTACGAGCAGTACTTC	CASSGVGGVLSYEQYF
.	TRBV15	TRBJ2-7	.	TGTGCCACCAGCGCTGGCGGCGAGCAGTACTTC	CATSAGGEQYF